The present entry profiles one TCR beta chain with its context. Here immunoSEQ multiplex PCR was the method, and the copy in TCRdb shows in-frame clones only, minus some. The repertoire consists of about 64,000 clones, with approximately 90% occurring once and the leading ten covering under 1.5%. This entry comes from a study of T cell changes during pregnancy in multiple sclerosis. CDR1 is SGHVS and CDR2 is FQNEAQ in the germline V gene. Losses at the gene ends were 4 bases for V and 0 bases for J; bases not matched to a gene: 9. CDR3 length equals 18 residues. Here the sequenced sample was peripheral blood, taken in the second trimester of pregnancy. The receptor comes from a female donor with multiple sclerosis, enrolled in a pregnancy study. This chain connects TRBV7-8 to TRBJ2-6, with 7 bases that match TRBD1. CDR3 nucleotides: TGTGCCAGCAGCTCGCGCGACAGGGACGTCTCTGGGGCCAACGTCCTGACTTTC. Protein sequence: CASSSRDRDVSGANVLTF.